This TCR beta chain was recorded in a study of regulatory T cells in long-lasting Graves disease. From germline, CDR1 is MNHEY and CDR2 SVGEGT. This CDR3 is 17 amino acids long. Study findings and constraints: TCR diversity was lower in persistent than newly diagnosed Graves' disease. Persistent disease was characterized by preferential usage of TRBV28, TRBJ1-2 and TRBJ2-5.

Turning to this clonotype: Its specificity is unknown. At one of its ends the junction is not consistent with the germline gene, which may arise from a read error.

Construction of the TCR beta libraries employed iRepertoire HTBI primers in conjunction with Arm-PCR of CDR3 regions. TCRdb used MiXCR to reprocess the multiplex PCR reads, holding one entry per CDR3 protein. The sample lists roughly 300,000 distinct CDR3 sequences; roughly a fifth were seen once. Sample time point: persistent/refractory GD, antithyroid drugs over 5 years with positive TRAb. Isolated PBMC RNA provided the starting material for the TCR library. This chain joins TRBV6-2 or TRBV6-3 and TRBJ1-6; perhaps TRBD1 as D (6 bases). The TCR sequence derives from a female donor with Graves disease. The sequences come from peripheral blood mononuclear cells (PBMCs), collected when the disease was refractory, from a patient treated with antithyroid drugs. In DNA, the CDR3 is TGTGCCAGCTCTAATACAGGGATCAGCTCCTATAATTCACCCCCCCACTTT. This translates into CASSNTGISSYNSPPHF.